This T cell receptor beta chain stems from a study of identical twins. Germline V gene lookup returns CDR1 LNHNV and CDR2 YYDKDF (reference sequence). The CDR3 length is 15 residues. V lost 1 base to trimming and J lost 8 bases; unmatched junction nucleotides: 7. Template switching added a universal primer binding site, and final cDNA carried unique molecular identifiers. TCRdb reprocessed the 5' RACE reads via MiXCR and lists one record per CDR3 protein. The sample lists more than 200,000 distinct CDR3 sequences, about 14% seen once, with about 9% in the top ten. Study conclusions and caveats: The study reached conclusions through statistical analysis that was cross-sectional, not following the same donors.

There are a few counts of this clonotype. Its antigen is not known. Source material: memory (CD45RO+) T cells sorted from blood. The chain is built from TRBV15 and TRBJ2-1; 8 nucleotides align to TRBD2. The receptor comes from a woman between 18 and 30 years old in good health. CDR3 sequence reads: CATSRGTGGPHEQFF. The CDR3 bases are TGTGCCACCAGCAGAGGTACGGGGGGGCCCCATGAGCAGTTCTTC.